The text below deals with one T cell receptor beta chain. Its antigen is currently unknown. This record belongs to a study of identical twins. Study-level points and caveats: Among monozygotic twins, out-of-frame TCR alpha sharing exceeded what models predicted.

The J segment lost 3 bases and the V segment lost 4 bases, leaving 12 bases of the junction unmatched. The CDR3 has 16 residues. Germline CDR1 is SGHRS and CDR2 is YFSETQ. Healthy Caucasians were all of the donors. Using its own MiXCR run on the 5' RACE reads, TCRdb lists one record per CDR3 protein. The sample shows 690,000 or so distinct CDR3 sequences, over 8.5% of them seen only once. The sample also formed part of further work on yellow fever vaccine responses in identical twins. From that report: Twins reportedly appeared to share part of their vaccine T cell response while keeping part individual.

This chain links TRBV5-1 with TRBJ2-7; 8 nucleotides align to TRBD2. This receptor was identified in a woman aged 18 to 35 in good health. Sequenced input: PBMCs. The CDR3 nucleotides are TGCGCCAGCAGCCCCGTGGCGGGGGGCAAAAACTACGAGCAGTACTTC. Translated, it gives CASSPVAGGKNYEQYF. The whole variable domain, filled in from reference TRBV5-1 and TRBJ2-7, reads KAGVTQTPRYLIKTRGQQVTLSCSPISGHRSVSWYQQTPGQGLQFLFEYFSETQRNKGNFPGRFSGRQFSNSRSEMNVSTLELGDSALYLCASSPVAGGKNYEQYFGPGTRLTVT.